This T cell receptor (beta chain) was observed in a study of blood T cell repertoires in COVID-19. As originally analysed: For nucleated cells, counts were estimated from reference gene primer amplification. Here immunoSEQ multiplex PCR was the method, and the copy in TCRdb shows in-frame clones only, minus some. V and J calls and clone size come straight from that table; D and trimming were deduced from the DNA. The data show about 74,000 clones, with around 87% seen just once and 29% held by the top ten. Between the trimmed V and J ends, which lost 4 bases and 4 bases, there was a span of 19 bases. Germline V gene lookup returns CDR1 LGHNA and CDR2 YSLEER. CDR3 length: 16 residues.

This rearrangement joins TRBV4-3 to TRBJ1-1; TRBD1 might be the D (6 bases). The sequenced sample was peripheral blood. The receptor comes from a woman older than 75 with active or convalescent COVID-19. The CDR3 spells CASSRAKTGPSTEAFF. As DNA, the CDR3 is TGCGCCAGCAGCCGGGCCAAAACAGGGCCAAGCACTGAAGCTTTCTTT.